Listed below are T cell receptor beta chains from one sample, sequenced in a study of T cells after yellow fever vaccination. Via MiXCR, TCRdb re-called the 5' RACE reads, giving one row per CDR3 protein. Among fewer than 450,000 distinct CDR3 sequences listed, 9.5% to 13% were seen once. Sequencing used PBMCs, obtained on the day of the first yellow fever vaccination. The source is a man aged 18-30 years who received the YFV17D yellow fever vaccine. Both conserved end residues are part of each CDR3. Each record gives: clone size, J gene, D gene, V gene, CDR3 DNA, CDR3 protein. A D gene is named only where the DNA matches it firmly. The size field is filled for only some rows; it gives once, few, many or a size class.

>many|TRBJ1-1|TRBD1|TRBV7-2
TGTGCCAGCAGCTCCGGGACAGGCCTTGAAGCTTTCTTT
CASSSGTGLEAFF
>.|TRBJ2-4|TRBD2|TRBV7-8
TGTGCCAGCAGCTTAACAAATAGCGGGAAAAACATTCAGTACTTC
CASSLTNSGKNIQYF
>.|TRBJ2-1|.|TRBV9
TGTGCCAGCAGCCAAGGGGAAACATACAATGAGCAGTTCTTC
CASSQGETYNEQFF
>few|TRBJ2-6|TRBD1|TRBV5-1
TGCGCCAGCAGCTTGGCCAGGGGACAGGGGGTTTCTGGGGCCAACGTCCTGACTTTC
CASSLARGQGVSGANVLTF
>many|TRBJ2-4|TRBD2|TRBV7-2
TGTGCCAGCAGCTTAGACGGGGGGGCCAATAAAAACATTCAGTACTTC
CASSLDGGANKNIQYF
>few|TRBJ1-5|TRBD1|TRBV20-1
TGCAGTGCTTATATCAGGGGGCTTAGCAATCAGCCCCAGCATTTT
CSAYIRGLSNQPQHF
>few|TRBJ1-2|.|TRBV7-2
TGTGCCAGCATCCTTAGCTGGGGGGGGGCCTATGGCTACACCTTC
CASILSWGGAYGYTF
>.|TRBJ2-5|.|TRBV20-1
TGCAGTGCTAGAGAGACGGGGGCGGCTCGAGAGACCCAGTACTTC
CSARETGAARETQYF
>few|TRBJ1-5|.|TRBV4-3
TGCGCCAGCAGCCCGGGACTTCAGCAGCCCCAGCATTTT
CASSPGLQQPQHF
>few|TRBJ1-2|TRBD1|TRBV18
TGTGCCAGCCTTGGGGACAGCGGTCCCTCTGGCTACACCTTC
CASLGDSGPSGYTF
>.|TRBJ2-1|.|TRBV7-2
TGTGCCAGCAGCTTAAAAATTGGCGGCGCCTACAATGAGCAGTTCTTC
CASSLKIGGAYNEQFF